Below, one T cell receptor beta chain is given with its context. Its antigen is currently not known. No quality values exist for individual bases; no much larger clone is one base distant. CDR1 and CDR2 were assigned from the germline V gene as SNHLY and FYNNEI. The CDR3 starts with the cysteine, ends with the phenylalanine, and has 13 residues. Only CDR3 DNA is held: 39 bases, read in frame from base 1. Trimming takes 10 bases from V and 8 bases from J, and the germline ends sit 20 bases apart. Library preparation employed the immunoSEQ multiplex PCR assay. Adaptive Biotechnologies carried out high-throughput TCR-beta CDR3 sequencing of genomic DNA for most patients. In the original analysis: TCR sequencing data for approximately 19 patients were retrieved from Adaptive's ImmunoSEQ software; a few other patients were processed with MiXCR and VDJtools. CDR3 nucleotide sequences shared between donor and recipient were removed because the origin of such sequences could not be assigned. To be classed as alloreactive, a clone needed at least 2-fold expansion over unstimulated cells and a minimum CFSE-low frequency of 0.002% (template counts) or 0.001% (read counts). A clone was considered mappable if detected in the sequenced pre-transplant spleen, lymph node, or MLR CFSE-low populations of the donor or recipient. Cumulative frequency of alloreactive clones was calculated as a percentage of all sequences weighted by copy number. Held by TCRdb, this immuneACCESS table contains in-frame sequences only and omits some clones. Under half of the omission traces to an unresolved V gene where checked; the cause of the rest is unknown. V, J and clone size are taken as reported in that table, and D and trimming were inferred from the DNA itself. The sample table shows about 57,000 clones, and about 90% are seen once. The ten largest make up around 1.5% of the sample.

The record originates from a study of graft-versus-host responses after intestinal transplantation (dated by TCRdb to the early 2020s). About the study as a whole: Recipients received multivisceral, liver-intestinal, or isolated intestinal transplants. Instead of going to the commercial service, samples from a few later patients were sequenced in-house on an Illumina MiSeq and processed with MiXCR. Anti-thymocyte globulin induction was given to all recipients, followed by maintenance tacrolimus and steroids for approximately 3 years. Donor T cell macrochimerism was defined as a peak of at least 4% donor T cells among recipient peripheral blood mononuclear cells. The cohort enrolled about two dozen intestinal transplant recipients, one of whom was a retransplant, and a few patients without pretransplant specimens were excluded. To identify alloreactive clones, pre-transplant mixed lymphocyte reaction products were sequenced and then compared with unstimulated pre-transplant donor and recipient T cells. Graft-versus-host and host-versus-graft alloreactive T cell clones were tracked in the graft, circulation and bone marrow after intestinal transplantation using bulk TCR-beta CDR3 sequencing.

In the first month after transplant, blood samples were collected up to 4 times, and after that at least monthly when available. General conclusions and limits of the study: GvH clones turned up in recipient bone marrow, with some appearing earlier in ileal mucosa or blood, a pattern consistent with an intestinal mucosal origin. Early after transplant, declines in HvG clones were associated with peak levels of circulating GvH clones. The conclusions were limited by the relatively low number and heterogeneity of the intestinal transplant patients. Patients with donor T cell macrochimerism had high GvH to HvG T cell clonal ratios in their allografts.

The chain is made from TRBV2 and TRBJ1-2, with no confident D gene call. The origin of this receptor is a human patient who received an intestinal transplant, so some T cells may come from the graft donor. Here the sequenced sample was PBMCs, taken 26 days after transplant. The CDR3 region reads CATNPGLRRGYTF. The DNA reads TGTGCCACCAATCCGGGTCTTCGGCGCGGCTACACCTTC.